This T cell receptor beta chain was sequenced during a study of CDR3 diversity in severe acne. This clonotype was seen once. Using its own MiXCR run on the PCR reads, TCRdb lists one record per CDR3 protein. The sample comprises more than 70,000 distinct CDR3 sequences, 49% of which are singletons, and around 10% rests with the top ten. The material sequenced was blood. This TCR was sampled from a male donor with severe acne vulgaris.

The CDR3 here is CASSLLRDRQETQYF. In DNA form, the CDR3 reads TGTGCCAGCAGTTTGCTCCGGGACAGACAAGAGACCCAGTACTTC. The V gene is TRBV6-1, the J gene TRBJ2-5, with 7 bases fitting TRBD1. CDR1 and CDR2 (germline): MNHNS, SASEGT. This CDR3 has 15 amino acids. V was clipped by 5 bases and J by 2 bases; unmatched bases: 8.